This record concerns one TCR beta chain sequence. Its cognate antigen has yet to be identified. No much larger clonotype is one base removed from it; base qualities were not supplied. At diagnosis, tumor, uninvolved tumor-adjacent lung and peripheral blood were collected and then preserved as a mix of FFPE and fresh-frozen material. For TCR repertoire profiling, blood samples were analyzed as peripheral blood mononuclear cells. The sample originates from a study of T cells in localized non-small cell lung cancer (TCRdb year 2020). About the full investigation: T cell repertoires of about 230 early-stage NSCLC patients were analyzed, with tumors being compared against uninvolved tumor-adjacent lungs. All 230 or so NSCLC patients in the cohort were treatment-naive and had localized lung tumors that were resected. Of the NSCLC patients, fewer than 150 were male and around 99 were female, and the mean age was roughly 61 years.

V is reduced by 2 bases and J by 1 base, leaving a spacing of 6 bases between them. The CDR3 contains 13 residues, cysteine and phenylalanine counted. The sequence is cut down to CDR3 DNA, 39 bases in frame from base 1. CDR1 SGHRS and CDR2 YFSETQ are derived from the germline V gene. TCR beta CDR3 regions were sequenced from DNA using the immunoSEQ Assay. As for the original processing: T cell density was computed as TCR beta template counts normalized to usable DNA estimated by amplifying housekeeping genes. Richness was estimated with the preseqR package, extrapolating to 400,000 templates for PBMC samples and 120,000 templates for tissue samples. Clonality was taken to be one minus Pielou's evenness. Differential abundance testing on productive amino-acid clonotypes, with a minimum total count of 5 and an alpha of 0.1, was used to identify tissue-enriched TCRs. The Jaccard Index and the Morisita Overlap Index were used to measure how much the repertoires overlapped between compartments. GLIPH grouped TCR beta CDR3s together with public tetramer-defined viral CDR3s, and a viral motif had to include at least three viral sequences and also show V-gene enrichment. As stored in TCRdb, this immuneACCESS dataset retains in-frame rearrangements with V and J assigned. A fraction of the clones does not appear; measured against another copy, unresolved V genes explain less than half of the discrepancy, and the remainder lacks a known reason. V, J and clone size were drawn from that table, and D and trimming were deduced from the DNA. Present in this sample are around 96,000 clones, approximately 90% of which were seen just once. The ten top clones hold 4.1% of the sample.

Beyond this particular receptor, the publication reports: A median of around 50 of the top 100 tumor clones turned up in the paired uninvolved adjacent lung, and fewer than 35 of those clones also ranked among the top 100 of that same adjacent lung. Longer overall survival was associated with higher blood T cell density, whereas shorter survival was associated with higher adjacent-lung clonality. Since the design was exploratory, TCR variables were selected using unadjusted p-values with no false-discovery rate correction. Uninvolved tumor-adjacent lung showed the highest T cell clonality, higher than tumor, which suggests more focused antigenic responses in the adjacent lung. Multi-region tumor sequencing was not performed, so intratumor heterogeneity could not be excluded.

The rearranged chain carries TRBV5-1 and TRBJ1-1; no D segment can be confidently identified. The material sequenced was PBMCs, taken before any cancer treatment. This TCR came from a woman between 40 and 69 years old with stage II squamous cell lung carcinoma. The CDR3 has the sequence CASSLTRNTEAFF. The sequenced DNA is TGCGCCAGCAGCTTAACCAGGAACACTGAAGCTTTCTTT.